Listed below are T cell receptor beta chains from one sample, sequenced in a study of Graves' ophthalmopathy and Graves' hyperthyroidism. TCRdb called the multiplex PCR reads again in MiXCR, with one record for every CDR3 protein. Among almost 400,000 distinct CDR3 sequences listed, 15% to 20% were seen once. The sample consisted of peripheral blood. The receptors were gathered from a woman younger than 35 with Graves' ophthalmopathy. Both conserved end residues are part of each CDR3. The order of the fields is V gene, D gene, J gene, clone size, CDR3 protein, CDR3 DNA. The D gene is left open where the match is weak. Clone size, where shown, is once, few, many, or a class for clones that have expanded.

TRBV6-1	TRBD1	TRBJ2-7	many	CASTLRSGQGRDEQYF	TGTGCCAGCACCCTCAGGTCGGGACAGGGGAGGGACGAGCAGTACTTC
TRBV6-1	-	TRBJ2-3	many	CASSLPTDTQYF	TGTGCCAGCAGTCTCCCCACGGATACGCAGTATTTT
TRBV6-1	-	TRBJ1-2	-	CASSGYPIGPYYGYTF	TGTGCCAGCAGTGGATACCCCATTGGGCCCTACTATGGCTACACCTTC
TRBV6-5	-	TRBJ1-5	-	CASSYAPDGSNQPQHF	TGTGCCAGCAGTTACGCGCCCGATGGGAGCAATCAGCCCCAGCATTTT
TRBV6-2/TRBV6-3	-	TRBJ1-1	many	CASSYSTRTANTEAFF	TGTGCCAGCAGTTACTCGACAAGGACAGCCAACACTGAAGCTTTCTTT
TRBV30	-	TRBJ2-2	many	CAWSVPGELFF	TGTGCCTGGAGTGTACCCGGGGAGCTGTTTTTT
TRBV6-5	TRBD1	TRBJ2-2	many	CASSSVQGALAGELFF	TGTGCCAGCAGTTCCGTACAGGGGGCGCTGGCCGGGGAGCTGTTTTTT
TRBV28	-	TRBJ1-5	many	CASMAVGPQHF	TGTGCCAGCATGGCCGTCGGGCCCCAGCATTTT
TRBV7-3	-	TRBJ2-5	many	CASSPQSGEETQYF	TGTGCCAGCAGCCCCCAGTCCGGGGAAGAGACCCAGTACTTC
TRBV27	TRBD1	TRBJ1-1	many	CASSLGQGITEAFF	TGTGCCAGCAGTTTAGGACAGGGGATAACTGAAGCTTTCTTT
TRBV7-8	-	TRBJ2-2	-	CASSFRPQAMITGELFF	TGTGCCAGCAGTTTTAGACCGCAGGCAATGATCACCGGGGAGCTGTTTTTT
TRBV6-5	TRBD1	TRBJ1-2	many	CASDPGQGTYGYTF	TGTGCCAGCGACCCGGGACAGGGAACCTATGGCTACACCTTC
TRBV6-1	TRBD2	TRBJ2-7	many	CASKAGGRYEQYF	TGTGCCAGCAAAGCGGGAGGGCGCTACGAGCAGTACTTC
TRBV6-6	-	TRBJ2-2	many	CATHGGEAGELFF	TGTGCCACCCATGGGGGCGAGGCCGGGGAGCTGTTTTTT
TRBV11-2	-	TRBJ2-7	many	CASSFPGRLAVYEQYF	TGTGCCAGCAGCTTTCCTGGACGACTCGCCGTCTACGAGCAGTACTTC
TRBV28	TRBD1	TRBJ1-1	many	CASQPQGASTEAFF	TGTGCCAGCCAGCCCCAGGGGGCTTCCACTGAAGCTTTCTTT
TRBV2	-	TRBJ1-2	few	CASIMRDYGYTF	TGTGCCAGCATAATGAGAGACTATGGCTACACCTTC
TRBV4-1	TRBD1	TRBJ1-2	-	CASSQVGQKGGYTF	TGCGCCAGCAGCCAAGTGGGACAGAAGGGTGGCTACACCTTC
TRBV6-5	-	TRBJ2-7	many	CASSYSRAGVGSYEQYF	TGTGCCAGCAGTTACTCCCGGGCAGGGGTGGGCTCCTACGAGCAGTACTTC
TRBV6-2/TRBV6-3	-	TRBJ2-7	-	CASRWGLDYEQYF	TGTGCCAGCAGATGGGGTCTTGACTACGAGCAGTACTTC
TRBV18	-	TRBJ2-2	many	CASSPPRNTGELFF	TGTGCCAGCTCACCACCAAGGAACACCGGGGAGCTGTTTTTT
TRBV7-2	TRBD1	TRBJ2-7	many	CASSSRDRVDF	TGTGCCAGCAGCTCCCGGGACAGGGTAGACTTC
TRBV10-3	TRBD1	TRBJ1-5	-	CATKGQGDQPQHF	TGTGCCACCAAGGGACAGGGGGATCAGCCCCAGCATTTT
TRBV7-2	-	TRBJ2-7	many	CASSLGLLIYEQYF	TGTGCCAGCAGCTTAGGACTTCTGATCTACGAGCAGTACTTC
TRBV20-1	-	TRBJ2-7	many	CSARRDGSYEQYF	TGCAGTGCTAGGCGGGACGGTTCCTACGAGCAGTACTTC
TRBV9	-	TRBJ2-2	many	CASSASGGRSDTGELFF	TGTGCCAGCAGCGCTTCTGGGGGCCGATCGGACACCGGGGAGCTGTTTTTT
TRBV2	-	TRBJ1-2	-	CASGQTRGNYGYTF	TGTGCCAGCGGACAGACGAGGGGCAACTATGGCTACACCTTC
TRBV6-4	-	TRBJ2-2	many	CASSQAFLRLFANTGELFF	TGTGCCAGCTCCCAGGCCTTCCTTCGACTTTTCGCGAACACCGGGGAGCTGTTTTTT
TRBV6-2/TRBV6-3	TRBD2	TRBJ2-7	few	CASSTNSGSLGEQYF	TGTGCCAGCAGTACTAATAGCGGGAGTCTCGGCGAGCAGTACTTC
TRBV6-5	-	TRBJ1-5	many	CASKARGPQPQHF	TGTGCCAGCAAAGCCAGGGGACCCCAACCCCAGCATTTT